This TCR beta chain is from a study of early T cells in non-severe SARS-CoV-2 infection. Trimming stripped 5 bases from V and 7 bases from J, with 12 bases between. This CDR3 spans 13 amino acids. Germline V lookup: CDR1 MNHEY, CDR2 SVGEGT. Unique molecular identifiers tagged individual cDNA molecules. TCRdb used MiXCR to reprocess the 5' RACE reads, holding one entry per CDR3 protein. The sample has fewer than 25,000 distinct CDR3 sequences; about 4.5% are singletons. This clonotype was seen at least ten times. The V and J genes are TRBV6-2 or TRBV6-3 and TRBJ1-5, with TRBD1 as a possible D gene (5 bases). This sequence was found in an adult who was a healthcare worker with PCR-confirmed SARS-CoV-2 infection or an uninfected control (not recorded which). Sequenced material: whole blood. The CDR3 loop reads CASSQQAYQPQHF. The CDR3 DNA sequence: TGTGCCAGCAGTCAACAGGCTTACCAGCCCCAGCATTTT.